These 2 T cell receptor beta chains originate from one sample sequenced in a study of neoadjuvant anti-PD-1 for oral cavity cancer. Time point of the sample: after neoadjuvant nivolumab, at surgical resection. Sequenced by immunoSEQ multiplex PCR; TCRdb stores in-frame clones only, minus some. There are some 70,000 clones in the sample; approximately 85% occur only once, and about 3.4% lies in the top ten. The sample here was PBMCs, taken after nivolumab (anti-PD-1) treatment. The receptors originated from a person aged 40-85 years with oral cavity squamous cell carcinoma.

The genes are TRBV11-2 and TRBJ2-3; the match to TRBD2 covers 10 bases. Germline V gene lookup returns CDR1 SGHAT and CDR2 FQNNGV. The CDR3 is 15 residues long. V lost 4 bases, J lost 1 base, and 2 bases stayed unmatched. CDR3 DNA sequence: TGTGCCAGCAGCTACGGGACTAGCGGCACAGATACGCAGTATTTT. Translated: CASSYGTSGTDTQYF. Together with reference TRBV11-2 and TRBJ2-3, the CDR3 gives the full variable domain: EAGVAQSPRYKIIEKRQSVAFWCNPISGHATLYWYQQILGQGPKLLIQFQNNGVVDDSQLPKDRFSAERLKGVDSTLKIQPAKLEDSAVYLCASSYGTSGTDTQYFGPGTRLTVL.

The CDR3 DNA reads TGTGCCAGCAGCTTAAGGCCGGGAGCGAACACTGAAGCTTTCTTT. Translation gives CASSLRPGANTEAFF. The J gene is TRBJ1-1, the V gene TRBV7-3; D call uncertain. V lost 1 base and J lost 1, with 10 bases in between. This CDR3 comprises 15 residues. CDR1 is SGHTA, CDR2 FQGTGA, per germline.